The present T cell receptor beta chain was sequenced within a study of human T cells and chemical hapten exposure. Study-wide background: Diphenylcyclopropenone doses were given weekly to the scalps of patients across the approximately 24-week study.

With regard to this clonotype: What it binds is not known.

Notes on the study in general: Expanded TCRs showed more large CDR3 clusters than pre-sensitization or healthy control sets.

The library gave individual cDNA molecules unique molecular identifiers. A single record per CDR3 protein comes from TCRdb applying MiXCR to the RACE reads. This sample yields over 150,000 distinct CDR3 sequences, of which 25% to 35% are seen a single time; roughly 2% belongs to the top ten. Time point in this sample: patch test 3, about 24 weeks after DPC sensitization. Treatment described: therapeutic diphenylcyclopropenone sensitization with weekly scalp DPC. This clonotype originated in a woman between 18 and 30 years old with alopecia areata. Some clones in this sample may be carry-over from other donors' samples. Sequences were derived from whole blood, sampled in connection with sensitization to the hapten diphenylcyclopropenone (DPC).

CDR3 sequence: CASTTTGRMPPGYTF. The CDR3 DNA reads as TGTGCCAGCACCACCACGGGCCGGATGCCTCCTGGCTACACCTTC. The rearrangement uses TRBV9 and TRBJ1-2; no clear D gene. This CDR3 spans 15 amino acids. V was shortened by 6 bases and J by 7 bases, with 22 bases between the two germline ends. In germline, CDR1 is SGDLS, CDR2 YYNGEE.